This record concerns one TCR beta chain sequence. Its antigen remains unknown. The data are from a study of T cell therapy after organ transplantation. Whole-study context: T cell doses, up to 6, came every 2 weeks; follow-up lasted roughly 27 weeks.

The assay was immunoSEQ multiplex PCR, and TCRdb's table has in-frame clones only and misses some. The data contain 50,000 or so clones, approximately 94% of them singletons. The germline V gene encodes CDR1 GTSNPN and CDR2 SVGIG (reference sequence). The CDR3 has 14 residues. Deletions cut 1 base from V and 7 bases from J, with 13 bases between. These transplant recipients had drug-resistant or recurrent cytomegalovirus infection. The TCR sequence derives from a human patient who had received a solid organ transplant and had CMV disease. The chain employs TRBV30 and TRBJ2-2; perhaps TRBD2 as D (6 bases). Source: CD8+ T cells from blood, taken before autologous CMV-specific T cell therapy. CDR3 region: CAWSADLGGGELFF. The CDR3, as DNA: TGTGCCTGGAGTGCGGACCTGGGGGGCGGGGAGCTGTTTTTT.